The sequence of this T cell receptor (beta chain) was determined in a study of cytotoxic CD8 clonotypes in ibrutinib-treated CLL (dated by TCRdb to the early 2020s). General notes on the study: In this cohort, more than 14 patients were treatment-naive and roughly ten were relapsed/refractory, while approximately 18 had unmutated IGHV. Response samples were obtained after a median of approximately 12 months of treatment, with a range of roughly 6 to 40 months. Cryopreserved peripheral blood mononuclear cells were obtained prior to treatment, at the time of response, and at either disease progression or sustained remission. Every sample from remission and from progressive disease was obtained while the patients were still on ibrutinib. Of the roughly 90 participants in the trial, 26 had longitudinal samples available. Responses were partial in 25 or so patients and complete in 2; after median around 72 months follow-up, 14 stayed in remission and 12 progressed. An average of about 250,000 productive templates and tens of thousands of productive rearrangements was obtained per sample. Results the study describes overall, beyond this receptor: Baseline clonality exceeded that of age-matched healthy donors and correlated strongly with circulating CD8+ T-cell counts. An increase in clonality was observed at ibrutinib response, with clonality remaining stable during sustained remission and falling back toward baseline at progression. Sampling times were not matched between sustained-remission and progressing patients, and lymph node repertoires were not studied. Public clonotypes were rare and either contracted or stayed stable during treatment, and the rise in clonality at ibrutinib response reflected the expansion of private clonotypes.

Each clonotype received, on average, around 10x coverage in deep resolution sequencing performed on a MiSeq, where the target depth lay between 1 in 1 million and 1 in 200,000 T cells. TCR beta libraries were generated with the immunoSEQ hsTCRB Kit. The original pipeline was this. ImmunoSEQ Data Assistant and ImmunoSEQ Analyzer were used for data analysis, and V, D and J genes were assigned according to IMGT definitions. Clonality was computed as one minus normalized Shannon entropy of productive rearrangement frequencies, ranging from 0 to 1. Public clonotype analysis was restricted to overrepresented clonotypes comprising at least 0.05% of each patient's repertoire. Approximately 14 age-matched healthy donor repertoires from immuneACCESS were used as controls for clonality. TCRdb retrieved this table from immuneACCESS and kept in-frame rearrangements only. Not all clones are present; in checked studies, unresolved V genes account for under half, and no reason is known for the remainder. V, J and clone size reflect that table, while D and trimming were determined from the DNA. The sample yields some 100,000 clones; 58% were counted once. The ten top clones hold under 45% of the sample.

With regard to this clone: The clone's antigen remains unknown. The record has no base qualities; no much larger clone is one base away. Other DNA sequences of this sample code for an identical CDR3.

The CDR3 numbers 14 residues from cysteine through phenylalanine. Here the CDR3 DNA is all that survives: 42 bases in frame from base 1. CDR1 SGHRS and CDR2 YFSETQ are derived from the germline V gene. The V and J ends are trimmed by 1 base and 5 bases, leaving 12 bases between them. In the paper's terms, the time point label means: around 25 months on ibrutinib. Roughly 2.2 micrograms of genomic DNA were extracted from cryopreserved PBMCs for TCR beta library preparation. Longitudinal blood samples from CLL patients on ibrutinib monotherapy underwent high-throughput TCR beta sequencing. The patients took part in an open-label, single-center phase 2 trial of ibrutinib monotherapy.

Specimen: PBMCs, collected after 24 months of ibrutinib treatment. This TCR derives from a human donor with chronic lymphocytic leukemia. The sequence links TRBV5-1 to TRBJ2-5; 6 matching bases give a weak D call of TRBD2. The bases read TGCGCCAGCAGCTTGTCCGGGGGAGCGGAGACCCAGTACTTC. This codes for CASSLSGGAETQYF.